What follows are 7 T cell receptor beta chains derived from one specimen sequenced in a study of blood T cell repertoires in COVID-19. Measured with immunoSEQ multiplex PCR; TCRdb has only the in-frame clones, and not every one. In the table there are hundreds of thousands of clones, approximately 86% of which are singletons. Sequencing used peripheral blood. The origin of the receptors is a woman aged 55-69 years who had recovered from COVID-19.

The chain links TRBV9 to TRBJ2-1; 8 bases line up with TRBD2. Germline V CDR1 and CDR2: SGDLS, YYNGEE. The junction had 9 bases not matched to a gene; V was cut back by 3 bases and J by 4 bases. The CDR3 sequence is 16 residues long. CDR3 bases: TGTGCCAGCAGCGCTTCTAGCGGGCGGCCGTACAATGAGCAGTTCTTC. It encodes CASSASSGRPYNEQFF.

V is TRBV6-5 and J is TRBJ2-1; unclear D gene. Between the trimmed V and J ends, which lost 5 bases and 6 bases, there was a span of 5 bases. The germline CDR1 and CDR2 sequences are MNHEY and SVGAGI. The CDR3 covers 11 residues. DNA for the CDR3: TGTGCCAGCAGTCGGTCCAATGAGCAGTTCTTC. It encodes CASSRSNEQFF.

The V call is TRBV7-9, the J call TRBJ2-4, with TRBD1 matching over 9 bases. Losses at the gene ends were 4 bases for V and 2 bases for J; bases not matched to a gene: 6. This CDR3 region has 16 residues. Germline CDR1 and CDR2: SEHNR and FQNEAQ (reference sequence). The CDR3 region has the DNA TGTGCCAGCAGCTACGGGACAGGGCATTCCAAAAACATTCAGTACTTC. Its protein product is CASSYGTGHSKNIQYF.

The J gene is TRBJ2-2, the V gene TRBV29-1; D uncertain. CDR3 length equals 13 residues. Trimming removed 4 bases at V and 3 bases at J, with 9 bases between. Germline values: CDR1 SQVTM, CDR2 ANQGSEA. CDR3 protein: CSVVQAYTGELFF. The CDR3 DNA reads as TGCAGCGTTGTGCAGGCTTACACCGGGGAGCTGTTTTTT.

This clone is judged medium-sized. The V gene is TRBV7-8, the J gene TRBJ2-3; no definite D call. Per the germline V gene, CDR1 is SGHVS and CDR2 is FQNEAQ. V lost 5 bases and J lost 0, with 21 bases in between. This CDR3 is 18 amino acids long. CDR3 sequence (DNA): TGTGCCAGCAGCCCCGTTCTGGGTGTGGCGGTAAGCACAGATACGCAGTATTTT. This codes for CASSPVLGVAVSTDTQYF.

The V call is TRBV9, the J call TRBJ2-2; D possibly corresponds to TRBD2 (7 bases). The CDR3 contains 15 residues. Germline V lookup: CDR1 SGDLS, CDR2 YYNGEE. Trimming left V 2 bases short and J 7 bases short, with 15 bases between. CDR3 sequence: CASSVSGGLYGELFF. The CDR3 DNA sequence: TGTGCCAGCAGCGTGTCCGGGGGGCTATACGGGGAGCTGTTTTTT.

The rearrangement joins TRBV2 to TRBJ2-2; 9 bases fit TRBD1. The CDR3 contains 15 residues. Germline CDR1 reads SNHLY; CDR2 reads FYNNEI. Unmatched junction bases numbered 8, after V lost 7 bases and J lost 5 bases. CDR3 bases: TGTGCCAGCACAAGCGGGACAGGGTGGACCGGGGAGCTGTTTTTT. The encoded protein is CASTSGTGWTGELFF.